The next 3 T cell receptor beta chains were all read from a single sample in a study of blood T cell repertoires in COVID-19. The table came from immunoSEQ multiplex PCR; TCRdb's copy has only in-frame clones and leaves some out. The sample lists 30,000 to 40,000 clones, about 91% occurring once. The sequenced material came from peripheral blood. These receptors were collected from a human donor in a cohort sampled during active COVID-19.

V and J are TRBV5-1 and TRBJ1-2; TRBD1 agrees at 11 bases. Germline values: CDR1 SGHRS, CDR2 YFSETQ. J gave up 4 bases and V 3 bases, and 2 bases lay outside the gene matches. The CDR3 runs 14 residues. The CDR3 is CASSSGQGAYGYTF. DNA of the CDR3: TGCGCCAGCAGCTCCGGACAGGGGGCCTATGGCTACACCTTC.

The genes are TRBV6-4 and TRBJ2-2; D might be TRBD1 (6 bases). This CDR3 contains 13 residues. V was shortened by 5 bases and J by 5 bases, with 9 bases between the two germline ends. Germline CDR1 is MRHNA and CDR2 is SNTAGT. Written as DNA, the CDR3 is TGTGCCAGCAGTACTCAGGGGACCGGGGAGCTGTTTTTT. This codes for CASSTQGTGELFF.

The rearrangement links TRBV7-6 to TRBJ1-4; TRBD1 matches 9 bases. V gave up 2 bases and J gave up 8 bases; unmatched junction bases: 6. CDR3 length: 15 amino acids. Germline CDR1 and CDR2: SGHVS and FNYEAQ. CDR3 nucleotides: TGTGCCAGCAGCTTATTACAGGGGGCGCAGGAAAAACTGTTTTTT. Translation gives CASSLLQGAQEKLFF.